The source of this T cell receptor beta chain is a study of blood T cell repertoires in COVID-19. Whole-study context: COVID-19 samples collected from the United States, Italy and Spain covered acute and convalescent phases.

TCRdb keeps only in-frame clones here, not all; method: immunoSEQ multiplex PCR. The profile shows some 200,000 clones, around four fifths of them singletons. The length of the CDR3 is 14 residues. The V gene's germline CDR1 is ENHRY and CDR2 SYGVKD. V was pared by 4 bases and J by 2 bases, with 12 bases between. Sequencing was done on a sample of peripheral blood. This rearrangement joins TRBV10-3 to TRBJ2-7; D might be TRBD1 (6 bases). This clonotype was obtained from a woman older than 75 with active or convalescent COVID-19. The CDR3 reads CAISVSDSAYEQYF. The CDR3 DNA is TGTGCCATCAGTGTCTCGGACAGCGCCTACGAGCAGTACTTC.